These 10 T cell receptor beta chains were sequenced from one sample in a study of blood T cell repertoires in COVID-19. TCRdb's table, derived via immunoSEQ multiplex PCR, lists solely in-frame clones and lacks some. The data hold 130,000 to 150,000 clones, with over 80% observed a single time. The sample was peripheral blood. The receptors here all came from a woman aged 50 to 60 with acute or convalescent COVID-19.

The chain joins TRBV27 to TRBJ2-7, with D perhaps TRBD2 (6 bases). Germline CDR1 and CDR2: MNHEY and SMNVEV (reference sequence). CDR3 length: 14 residues. V was shortened by 5 bases and J by 7 bases, with 18 bases between the two germline ends. The CDR3 region is CASSPRDGTREQYF. As DNA, the CDR3 is TGTGCCAGCAGTCCGCGGGACGGGACTCGTGAGCAGTACTTC.

The chain is built from TRBV5-4 and TRBJ2-7, with 7 bases fitting TRBD1. Germline V lookup: CDR1 SGHNT, CDR2 YYREEE (reference sequence). The CDR3 has 13 amino acids. Unmatched junction bases numbered 2, after V lost 3 bases and J lost 2 bases. The CDR3 DNA is TGTGCCAGCAGCTACGGGACAGCCTACGAGCAGTACTTC. This sequence encodes CASSYGTAYEQYF.

This clone was observed a single time. This rearrangement joins TRBV20-1 to TRBJ2-7, with 9 bases lining up with TRBD2. Germline lookup yields CDR1 DFQATT and CDR2 SNEGSKA (reference sequence). The length of the CDR3 is 13 residues. V shed 3 bases, J shed 2 bases, and the junction held 2 bases outside the gene matches. CDR3 amino acids: CSASGGRAYEQYF. The CDR3 DNA reads as TGCAGTGCTAGTGGCGGGAGGGCCTACGAGCAGTACTTC.

The chain combines TRBV5-1 with TRBJ2-7; 9 bases line up with TRBD1. CDR3 length equals 19 residues. The germline gives CDR1 SGHRS, CDR2 YFSETQ. V dropped 5 bases and J dropped 3; count of bases not matched to a gene: 21. This CDR3 is CASSLRPGTGIGTLYEQYF. For the CDR3, the DNA is TGCGCCAGCAGTCTTCGTCCCGGGACAGGGATCGGGACTCTCTACGAGCAGTACTTC.

The V call is TRBV21-1, the J call TRBJ1-1; TRBD1, the table's D call, was not compared with the DNA. TRBV21-1 is tagged as a pseudogene. The CDR3 consists of 15 residues. This chain's CDR3 is CASSPKDRADTEAFF. CDR3 coding DNA: TGTGCCAGCAGCCCCAAGGACAGGGCGGACACTGAAGCTTTCTTT.

The chain employs TRBV19 and TRBJ2-2; weak D call: TRBD1 (5 bases). The CDR3 runs to 14 residues. V was shortened by 6 bases and J by 1 base, with 9 bases between the two germline ends. CDR1 and CDR2 from the germline V gene are LNHDA and SQIVND (reference sequence). For the CDR3, the DNA is TGTGCCAGTAGGAAACAGGAGAACACCGGGGAGCTGTTTTTT. Amino acid sequence: CASRKQENTGELFF.

This clone was detected only once. The chain joins TRBV10-2 to TRBJ2-3; 8 positions match TRBD1. The ends lost 6 bases at V and 4 bases at J; junction bases unmatched: 6. This CDR3 comprises 14 residues. CDR1 is WSHSY, CDR2 SAAADI, per germline. CDR3 sequence reads: CASRRQGFPDTQYF. CDR3 bases: TGCGCCAGCAGAAGACAGGGGTTCCCAGATACGCAGTATTTT.

V gene TRBV5-1 combines with J gene TRBJ1-1, with 10 bases aligning to TRBD1. V lost 0 bases to trimming and J lost 6 bases; unmatched junction nucleotides: 2. CDR3 size: 14 residues. CDR1 SGHRS and CDR2 YFSETQ come from the germline V gene. The CDR3 sequence: CASSLGQGAPEAFF. CDR3 DNA: TGCGCCAGCAGCTTGGGACAGGGGGCCCCTGAAGCTTTCTTT.

Only a few counts were recorded for this clone. DNA of the CDR3: TGTGCCAGCAGTTACGGGGGAGGTAGCAATCAGCCCCAGCATTTT. Residues: CASSYGGGSNQPQHF. The rearrangement links TRBV6-2 or TRBV6-3 to TRBJ1-5, with a tentative D call TRBD1 (5 bases). V gave up 2 bases and J gave up 0 bases, with 8 bases separating them. In germline, CDR1 is MNHEY, CDR2 SVGEGT. The CDR3 is made up of 15 amino acids.

This clone was seen a single time. J is TRBJ2-7 and V is TRBV6-5, with 7 bases that match TRBD1. V lost 7 bases and J lost 7; bases outside the gene matches: 10. In germline, CDR1 is MNHEY, CDR2 SVGAGI. The CDR3 contains 13 residues. CDR3 region: CASTLGQAGEQYF. CDR3 nucleotide sequence: TGTGCCAGCACCTTAGGACAGGCGGGTGAGCAGTACTTC.